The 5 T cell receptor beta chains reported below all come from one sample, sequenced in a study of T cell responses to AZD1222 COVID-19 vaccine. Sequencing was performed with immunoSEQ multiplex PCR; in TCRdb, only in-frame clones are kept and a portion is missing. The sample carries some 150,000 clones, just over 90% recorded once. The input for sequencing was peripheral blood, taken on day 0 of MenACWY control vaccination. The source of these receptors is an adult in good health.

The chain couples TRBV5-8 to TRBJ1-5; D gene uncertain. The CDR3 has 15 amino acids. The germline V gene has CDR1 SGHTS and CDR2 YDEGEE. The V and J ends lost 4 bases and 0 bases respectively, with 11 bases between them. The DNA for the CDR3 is TGTGCCAGCAGCCCCGACCGGCCTAGCAATCAGCCCCAGCATTTT. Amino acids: CASSPDRPSNQPQHF.

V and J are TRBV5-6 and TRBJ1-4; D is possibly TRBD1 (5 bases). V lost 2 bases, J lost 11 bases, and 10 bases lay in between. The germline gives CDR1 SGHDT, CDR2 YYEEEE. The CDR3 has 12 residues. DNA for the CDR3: TGTGCCAGCAGCTTCCCCGGGGGGAAACTGTTTTTT. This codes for CASSFPGGKLFF.

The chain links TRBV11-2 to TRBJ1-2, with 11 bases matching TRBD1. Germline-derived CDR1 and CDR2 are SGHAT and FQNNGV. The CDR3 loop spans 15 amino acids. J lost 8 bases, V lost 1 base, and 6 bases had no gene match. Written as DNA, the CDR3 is TGTGCCAGCAGCTTAGCCGGACAGGGGGCACGCGGCTACACCTTC. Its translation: CASSLAGQGARGYTF. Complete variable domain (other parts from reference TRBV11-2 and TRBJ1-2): EAGVAQSPRYKIIEKRQSVAFWCNPISGHATLYWYQQILGQGPKLLIQFQNNGVVDDSQLPKDRFSAERLKGVDSTLKIQPAKLEDSAVYLCASSLAGQGARGYTFGSGTRLTVV.

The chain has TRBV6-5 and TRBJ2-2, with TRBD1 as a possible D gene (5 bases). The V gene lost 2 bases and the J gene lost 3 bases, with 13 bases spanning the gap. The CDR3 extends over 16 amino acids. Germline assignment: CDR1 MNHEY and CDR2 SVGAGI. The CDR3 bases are TGTGCCAGCAGTTACACGGCAGGGCTGTACACCGGGGAGCTGTTTTTT. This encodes CASSYTAGLYTGELFF.

The CDR3, as DNA: TGCGCCAGCAGCCCTGGGACTAGCGGCAATGAGCAGTTCTTC. As protein: CASSPGTSGNEQFF. The V and J genes are TRBV5-1 and TRBJ2-1; 11 positions match TRBD2. The CDR3 loop spans 14 amino acids. Losses at the gene ends were 4 bases for V and 6 bases for J; bases not matched to a gene: 3. The germline CDR1 and CDR2 sequences are SGHRS and YFSETQ.